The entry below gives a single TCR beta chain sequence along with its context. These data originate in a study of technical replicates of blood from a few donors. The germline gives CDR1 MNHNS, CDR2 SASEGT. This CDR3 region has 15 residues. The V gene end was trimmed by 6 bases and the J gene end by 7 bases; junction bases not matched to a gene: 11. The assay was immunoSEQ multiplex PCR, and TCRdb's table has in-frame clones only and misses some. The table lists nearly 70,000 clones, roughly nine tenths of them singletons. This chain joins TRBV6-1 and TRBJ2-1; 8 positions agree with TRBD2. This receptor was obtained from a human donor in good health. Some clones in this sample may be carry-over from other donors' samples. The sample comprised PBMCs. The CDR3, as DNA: TGTGCCAGCAGCCATCCGGGACTAGGGGTTAATGAGCAGTTCTTC. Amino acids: CASSHPGLGVNEQFF.